The T cell receptor beta chain under discussion was sequenced for a study of blood T cells in healthy people across ages. Isolation per sample recovered at least 6 million PBMCs. Germline assignment: CDR1 MNHNS and CDR2 SASEGT. V dropped 7 bases and J dropped 7 bases, with 7 bases sitting between them. CDR3 size: 11 residues. Findings and limits, study-wide: Versus aged donors, long-lived donors had higher diversity and more naive CD4+ cells.

Notes on this clonotype: Its cognate antigen is unknown.

A second PCR of roughly 7 to 11 cycles used a sample-barcoded 5' primer and a J-beta primer mix. One entry per CDR3 protein results from TCRdb running MiXCR on the 5' RACE reads. This sample has 750,000 to 850,000 distinct CDR3 sequences, with about 25% found just once. These data were likewise used in another study, on T cells of mothers and their children. That publication notes: Thymic selection molds TCR recombination output in a comparable way in related and unrelated pairs. The authors found no persistent microchimeric T cell clones.

V usage is TRBV6-1 and J usage is TRBJ1-4, with D unresolved. The sample consisted of blood. The TCR sequence derives from a boy between 10 and 17 years old in good health. CDR3 sequence reads: CASTKGEKLFF. CDR3 DNA sequence: TGTGCCAGCACCAAGGGTGAAAAACTGTTTTTT.